Sequencing of this T cell receptor (beta chain) was carried out in a study of CD4 T cells in relation to SARS-CoV-2 and coronaviruses (dated by TCRdb to about 2021). A note on the overall study: In the ViraFEST assay, PBMCs were cultured with antigen for less than 11 days, after which TCR beta CDR3s were sequenced to identify clonal expansions specific to the antigen. An HIV-1 Nef peptide pool or a culture without peptide was used as the negative reference condition. HLA restriction was mapped for shared crossreactive spike epitopes using patient-derived lymphoblastoid cell lines. The Adaptive Biotechnologies TCR-sequencing kit was used for samples from a few pre-COVID donors and for the naive versus memory experiments, whereas the other data were Illumina-based. Memory CD4+ T cell crossreactivity between SARS-CoV-2 and common cold coronavirus spike proteins was assessed at the TCR clonotype level in the study. A different TCR-beta assay, based on Illumina, was used to sequence expansion assays from other donors in the study.

Spanning cysteine to phenylalanine, the CDR3 consists of 17 amino acids. Only the CDR3 DNA is retained, 51 bases long and in frame from the first base. In the germline V gene (reference sequence), CDR1 corresponds to SGHKS and CDR2 to YYEKEE. Ends trimmed: V by 4 bases, J by 0 bases; bases unmatched to a gene: 8. This clone has more than one count but fewer than ten. The specificity of this receptor is unknown. No clone much larger than this one lies a single base away; base qualities are absent. CD4+ T cells from unexposed donors were collected before the COVID-19 pandemic (2011-2018). After around eleven days of culture, CD4+ T cells were isolated with the EasySep CD4+ T cell isolation kit. As cell numbers permitted, CD4+ T cells from unexposed donors were tested for reactivity to SARS-CoV-2 S and N and to four common cold coronavirus spike pools. Each well received about 2.2 million PBMCs, cultured in IMDM supplemented with approximately 4.5% human AB serum and 9.5 to 10 IU/ml IL-2. Half of the culture medium was replaced with fresh IL-2-containing medium on days 3 and 7. In general, triplicate replicate wells were used for every peptide culture condition. The leukapheresis product used for the unexposed donors was purchased from a commercial source. Ficoll-Paque PLUS gradient centrifugation was used to isolate PBMCs from leukapheresis product or whole blood. PBMCs were either cryopreserved at -140 degrees C or used fresh in the expansion assay. The QIAamp Micro DNA Kit was used to extract genomic DNA from the CD4+ T cells.

Overall results and qualifications from the work: Small numbers of patients and of tested TCRs limited the study. Pre-pandemic and post-infection samples were not both contributed by any donor, so tracing of the source of pre-existing responses was limited. In around three fifths of donors, memory CD4+ clonotypes turned up that crossrecognized SARS-CoV-2 and at least one common cold coronavirus spike. Compared with monoreactive clones, crossreactive clones had significantly weaker SARS-CoV-2-driven expansion, a result consistent with antigenic imprinting. Crossreactivity analysis centred on spike protein, so crossreactivity against other viral proteins was not assessed.

Libraries were built with the immunoSEQ multiplex PCR assay. The original methods were these. Preprocessing removed nonproductive sequences and CDR3s not starting with C, not ending with F or W, or shorter than 7 amino acids. The MANAFEST web app identified antigen-specific clonotypes based on expansion compared with the reference and other culture wells. A clone was considered positive if significant expansion relative to the reference culture was observed in 2 of 3 replicate wells at an FDR below 0.05. To be called positive, a clone also had to show significant expansion compared with every other tandem well and an odds ratio greater than 5. Pairwise Levenshtein distance, computed with the stringdist R package after three terminal residues were trimmed from each end, was used as the measure of CDR3 homology. The source is immuneACCESS, and TCRdb retained only in-frame sequences with V and J called. Part of the clones is not carried over; for the studies checked, unresolved V genes explain less than half of this, and the remainder is unexplained. Clonal size and the V and J genes are those of that table, whereas D and trimming came from the DNA. The sample table lists approximately 17,000 clones, around 78% of them with a count of one. Clones ranked in the top ten supply 15% to 18% of the sample.

This receptor was obtained from a human donor in good health. The chain was built from TRBV5-5 and TRBJ2-2; a stretch of 8 junction bases matches TRBD2. Sequencing was performed on CD4+ T cells from PBMCs, cultured in vitro. Here the CDR3 is given as CASSPPGLAANTGELFF. The DNA is TGTGCCAGCAGCCCCCCTGGACTAGCTGCGAACACCGGGGAGCTGTTTTTT.